A selection of T cell receptor beta chains follows, all from one sample in a study of CD8 T cells in ankylosing spondylitis. A single record per CDR3 protein comes from TCRdb applying MiXCR to the 5' RACE reads. The profile shows about 35,000 distinct CDR3 sequences, 3% of them singletons. Sequenced sample: blood, either unsorted or a sorted T cell fraction (not recorded which). The receptors shown here come from a male donor with ankylosing spondylitis or in good health (not recorded which). Each CDR3 is given with its conserved first and last residue. The D gene is left open where the match is weak. Each size is once, few, many, or a class for an expanded clone.

>TRBV9|TRBD1|TRBJ1-2|few
CASSSQGGYGYTF
TGTGCCAGCAGCTCCCAGGGGGGCTATGGCTACACCTTC
>TRBV9|TRBD2|TRBJ2-3|many
CASSPRVAGPTDTQYF
TGTGCCAGCAGCCCCCGGGTAGCGGGGCCCACAGATACGCAGTATTTT
>TRBV9|-|TRBJ1-5|many
CASSVGRGGDQPQHF
TGTGCCAGCAGCGTAGGCAGGGGAGGCGATCAGCCCCAGCATTTT
>TRBV9|TRBD2|TRBJ2-2|many
CASSVEAGVTGELFF
TGTGCCAGCAGCGTAGAGGCGGGGGTCACCGGGGAGCTGTTTTTT
>TRBV9|TRBD1|TRBJ2-5|many
CASSVGQEETQYF
TGTGCCAGCAGCGTCGGACAGGAAGAGACCCAGTACTTC
>TRBV9|-|TRBJ2-4|many
CASSVEGARGIQYF
TGTGCCAGCAGCGTAGAGGGAGCGCGTGGCATTCAGTACTTC
>TRBV9|-|TRBJ2-3|many
CASSPLRQGGTDTQYF
TGTGCCAGCAGCCCCCTGAGACAAGGAGGCACAGATACGCAGTATTTT
>TRBV9|-|TRBJ2-2|many
CASSAAALRGIGELFF
TGTGCCAGCAGCGCGGCCGCCCTTCGGGGAATCGGGGAGCTGTTTTTT
>TRBV9|TRBD2|TRBJ2-2|many
CASSVGGLAGAGDGELFF
TGTGCCAGCAGCGTAGGGGGGCTAGCGGGAGCGGGAGACGGGGAGCTGTTTTTT
>TRBV9|-|TRBJ2-3|many
CASSLTSRTDTQYF
TGTGCCAGCAGTCTGACTAGTCGCACAGATACGCAGTATTTT
>TRBV9|TRBD1|TRBJ1-2|many
CASSPGQGRVYGYTF
TGTGCCAGCAGCCCCGGACAGGGACGTGTCTATGGCTACACCTTC
>TRBV9|-|TRBJ2-1|many
CASSVVSIPSSYNEQFF
TGTGCCAGCAGCGTAGTGAGTATACCGAGCTCCTACAATGAGCAGTTCTTC
>TRBV9|TRBD2|TRBJ2-1|many
CASSGLAGGFGNEQFF
TGTGCCAGCAGCGGTCTAGCGGGAGGGTTTGGGAATGAGCAGTTCTTC
>TRBV9|-|TRBJ1-1|many
CASSPAGTTEAFF
TGTGCCAGCAGCCCGGCAGGGACCACTGAAGCTTTCTTT
>TRBV9|-|TRBJ2-3|many
CASSVDKHTDTQYF
TGTGCCAGCAGCGTAGACAAGCACACAGATACGCAGTATTTT
>TRBV9|-|TRBJ2-5|medium-sized
CASSGEGLETQYF
TGTGCCAGCAGCGGAGAGGGGTTGGAGACCCAGTACTTC
>TRBV9|-|TRBJ2-3|many
CASSPRGASTDTQYF
TGTGCCAGCAGCCCCAGAGGTGCTAGCACAGATACGCAGTATTTT
>TRBV9|-|TRBJ1-3|many
CASSLGQGNTIYF
TGTGCCAGCAGCCTCGGACAGGGAAACACCATATATTTT
>TRBV9|-|TRBJ2-1|many
CASSVALFEEQFF
TGTGCCAGCAGCGTAGCCCTGTTTGAAGAGCAGTTCTTC
>TRBV9|-|TRBJ2-2|many
CASQSSGMSGELFF
TGTGCCAGCCAAAGTTCCGGCATGTCCGGGGAGCTGTTTTTT
>TRBV9|-|TRBJ2-1|many
CASSVATVGDEQFF
TGTGCCAGCAGCGTAGCTACGGTGGGGGATGAGCAGTTCTTC
>TRBV9|TRBD2|TRBJ2-1|many
CASSLLAGARNEQFF
TGTGCCAGCAGCTTACTAGCGGGAGCCCGAAATGAGCAGTTCTTC
>TRBV9|-|TRBJ2-5|many
CASSGPGSHQETQYF
TGTGCCAGCAGCGGTCCGGGGAGCCACCAAGAGACCCAGTACTTC
>TRBV9|-|TRBJ2-2|many
CASSVVVGANTGELFF
TGTGCCAGCAGCGTAGTCGTGGGAGCGAACACCGGGGAGCTGTTTTTT
>TRBV9|-|TRBJ2-5|many
CASSVTDGLETQYF
TGTGCCAGCAGCGTAACGGATGGGCTGGAGACCCAGTACTTC
>TRBV9|-|TRBJ1-6|few
CASSVEGGSPLHF
TGTGCCAGCAGCGTTGAGGGTGGGTCACCCCTCCACTTT
>TRBV9|TRBD2|TRBJ2-3|many
CASSAAGGPDTQYF
TGTGCCAGCAGCGCCGCGGGAGGTCCAGATACGCAGTATTTT
>TRBV9|TRBD2|TRBJ2-3|many
CASSVGSLAGGRADTQYF
TGTGCCAGCAGCGTAGGGAGTCTAGCGGGAGGTAGGGCAGATACGCAGTATTTT
>TRBV9|-|TRBJ2-2|many
CASSVAVQGRDGELFF
TGTGCCAGCAGCGTAGCAGTACAGGGAAGGGACGGGGAGCTGTTTTTT
>TRBV9|TRBD1|TRBJ2-2|many
CASSAGTGPNTGELFF
TGTGCCAGCAGCGCCGGGACAGGGCCGAACACCGGGGAGCTGTTTTTT
>TRBV9|TRBD1|TRBJ1-2|many
CASSVGPRGLNYGYTF
TGTGCCAGCAGCGTAGGGCCGAGGGGGCTGAACTATGGCTACACCTTC
>TRBV9|-|TRBJ2-3|many
CASSVGDTDPSDTQYF
TGTGCCAGCAGCGTAGGGGACACCGATCCTTCTGATACGCAGTATTTT
>TRBV9|TRBD2|TRBJ2-3|medium-sized
CASSRIGTSHLSDTQYF
TGTGCCAGCAGCCGAATAGGGACTAGCCATCTATCAGATACGCAGTATTTT
>TRBV9|-|TRBJ1-4|many
CASSAGPTNEKLFF
TGTGCCAGCAGCGCGGGACCAACTAATGAAAAACTGTTTTTT
>TRBV9|-|TRBJ1-5|many
CASSVGGAGQPQHF
TGTGCCAGCAGCGTAGGGGGGGCTGGTCAGCCCCAGCATTTT
>TRBV9|-|TRBJ2-5|many
CASSVGLVGPETQYF
TGTGCCAGCAGCGTAGGGTTAGTAGGCCCAGAGACCCAGTACTTC
>TRBV9|-|TRBJ2-1|many
CASSLRVGEQFF
TGTGCCAGCAGCCTCAGGGTCGGGGAGCAGTTCTTC
>TRBV9|TRBD2|TRBJ2-3|many
CASSGATSQFTDTQYF
TGTGCCAGCAGCGGGGCGACTAGCCAATTCACAGATACGCAGTATTTT
>TRBV21-1|-|TRBJ2-1|many
CASSIRTGPTNEQFF
TGTGCCAGCAGCATTCGGACTGGCCCTACCAATGAGCAGTTCTTC
>TRBV9|-|TRBJ1-2|many
CASSVGSPNYGYTF
TGTGCCAGCAGCGTAGGGTCGCCTAACTATGGCTACACCTTC
>TRBV9|TRBD1|TRBJ2-1|many
CASSGATGKGEQFF
TGTGCCAGCAGCGGAGCGACAGGGAAGGGCGAGCAGTTCTTC
>TRBV9|-|TRBJ1-6|many
CASSVRQVNSPLHF
TGTGCCAGCAGCGTAAGACAGGTTAATTCACCCCTCCACTTT
>TRBV9|TRBD1|TRBJ2-1|many
CASSNSGTGGAKFF
TGTGCCAGCAGCAATTCCGGGACAGGGGGCGCGAAGTTCTTC
>TRBV9|-|TRBJ2-1|many
CASSVASSLGSNEQFF
TGTGCCAGCAGCGTAGCTTCAAGCCTGGGGTCCAATGAGCAGTTCTTC
>TRBV9|TRBD2|TRBJ2-3|few
CASSVFSGSPDTQYF
TGTGCCAGCAGCGTCTTTAGCGGGAGTCCAGATACGCAGTATTTT